This T cell receptor (beta chain) was profiled in a study of graft-versus-host responses after intestinal transplantation. Background on the study: Tacrolimus and steroids were given for around three years to all recipients after anti-thymocyte globulin induction.

Findings of the study overall: Early post-transplant HvG declines showed an association with peak circulating GvH clone levels.

As regards this clone: Its antigen is currently unknown.

V lost 4 bases and J lost 4, with 7 bases in between. Germline V gene data show CDR1 as SGHKS and CDR2 as YYEKEE (reference sequence). This CDR3 is 12 amino acids long. TCRdb's copy holds only in-frame clones and misses some; the assay was immunoSEQ multiplex PCR. The repertoire has about 110,000 clones, approximately 94% of them found once; the top ten carry 0.2% to 0.25%. This TCR was sampled from a human donor who was the organ donor for an intestinal transplant. The rearrangement links TRBV5-5 to TRBJ2-3; D might be TRBD2 (5 bases). The material sequenced was unstimulated CD4+ T cells sorted from spleen or lymph node cells, taken before transplant. As DNA, the CDR3 is TGTGCCAGCAGCCCGGAGGCAGATACGCAGTATTTT. It translates to CASSPEADTQYF.